Listed below are T cell receptor beta chains from one sample, sequenced in a study of T cell responses to AZD1222 COVID-19 vaccine. The assay was immunoSEQ multiplex PCR, and TCRdb's table has in-frame clones only and misses some. Seen here are 130,000 or so clones, roughly 86% observed once, and the top ten hold less than 15%. Sequences were derived from peripheral blood, sampled on day 0 of AZD1222 vaccination. The receptors derive from an adult in good health. CDR3s leave out the opening cysteine and the closing phenylalanine or tryptophan. Only some rows state a clone size, as once, few, many or a class for expanded clones.

TRBV9	-	TRBJ1-1	ASSVVLGGTEAF
TRBV24-1	-	TRBJ2-5	ATSDRGREGGETQY
TRBV5-8	-	TRBJ2-2	ASSLARTGNTGELF
TRBV5-1	-	TRBJ1-2	ASSGGGQGGNYGYT
TRBV5-1	-	TRBJ2-5	ASSVGLRETQY
TRBV7-2	-	TRBJ1-5	ASSLDRANRPQH
TRBV3-1/TRBV3-2	-	TRBJ2-3	ASSEGSITQY
TRBV28	-	TRBJ2-2	ASSERGAGTGELF
TRBV30	-	TRBJ1-4	AWESGAGEKLF
TRBV7-9	once	TRBJ2-1	ASSFAETYNEQF
TRBV5-6	-	TRBJ2-5	ASSFQETQY
TRBV4-1	-	TRBJ1-2	ASSQEDRVSGYT
TRBV7-2	-	TRBJ1-6	ASSSSLAKNSPLH
TRBV3-1/TRBV3-2	-	TRBJ2-5	ASSLWGGQETQY
TRBV9	-	TRBJ1-4	ASSVAGGPSTNEKLF
TRBV6-5	-	TRBJ1-3	ASKGSYSRNTIY
TRBV28	-	TRBJ2-7	ASNAGPYEQY
TRBV7-2	-	TRBJ2-7	ASSLGLGIDEQY